The 3 T cell receptor beta chains listed next were all sequenced from one sample in a study of T-cell reconstitution after alpha-beta-depleted transplantation in children. Researchers prepared the TCRbeta library using unique molecular identifiers, the study reports. TCRdb itself ran the PCR reads through MiXCR, one entry per CDR3 protein. The sample yields hundreds of thousands of distinct CDR3 sequences, roughly 15% seen once. The sample consisted of PBMCs, mostly from graft donor cells, taken 360 days after TCRalphabeta/CD19-depleted stem cell transplant. These receptors originate from a boy in the first two years of life who had a stem cell transplant for Wiskott-Aldrich syndrome, so the T cells may come from the graft donor.

This rearrangement joins TRBV11-2 to TRBJ2-7; either TRBD1 or TRBD2 may fit D (6 bases each). CDR3 size: 19 residues. V lost 0 bases, J lost 4 bases, and 25 bases lay in between. Germline CDR1 and CDR2: SGHAT and FQNNGV. The CDR3 loop is CASSLDRHRAYRAGYEQYF. The CDR3 nucleotides read TGTGCCAGCAGCTTAGATCGACACAGGGCTTATCGGGCGGGATACGAGCAGTACTTC.

This chain uses TRBV12-3 or TRBV12-4 with TRBJ2-6; 8 bases align to TRBD2. V was pared by 6 bases and J by 0 bases, with 10 bases of the junction left unmatched. The CDR3 is 18 residues long. CDR3 protein: CASRPPGLGSSGANVLTF. For the CDR3, the DNA is TGTGCCAGCAGACCTCCGGGACTAGGGAGCTCTGGGGCCAACGTCCTGACTTTC.

This clonotype was counted a few times. The chain combines TRBV30 with TRBJ2-5, with D possibly matching TRBD1 (5 bases). The CDR3 loop spans 13 amino acids. CDR1 and CDR2 from the germline V gene are GTSNPN and SVGIG (reference sequence). V was pared by 0 bases and J by 4 bases, with 9 bases between. The CDR3 here is CAWSVGLRETQYF. The CDR3 DNA reads as TGTGCCTGGAGTGTGGGGCTCCGAGAGACCCAGTACTTC. Full variable domain (outside the CDR3, taken from reference TRBV30 and TRBJ2-5): SQTIHQWPATLVQPVGSPLSLECTVEGTSNPNLYWYRQAAGRGLQLLFYSVGIGQISSEVPQNLSASRPQDRQFILSSKKLLLSDSGFYLCAWSVGLRETQYFGPGTRLLVL.